These 19 T cell receptor beta chains were all obtained from the same sample, sequenced in a study of CD8 T cells in ankylosing spondylitis. TCRdb re-derived calls from the 5' RACE reads in MiXCR, one entry per CDR3 protein. The profile shows 350,000 to 400,000 distinct CDR3 sequences, about 20% of them singletons. The sample comprised blood, either unsorted or a sorted T cell fraction (not recorded which). The receptor set was obtained from a male donor with ankylosing spondylitis or in good health (not recorded which).

This clonotype was detected only a few times. The rearrangement joins TRBV28 to TRBJ2-7, with unresolved D. CDR3 length: 12 residues. V was shortened by 6 bases and J by 6 bases, with 12 bases between the two germline ends. The germline CDR1 and CDR2 sequences are MDHEN and SYDVKM. The CDR3 region has the DNA TGTGCCAGCAGCAGGACGTGGGGCGAGCAGTACTTC. Its translation: CASSRTWGEQYF.

This sequence joins TRBV20-1 and TRBJ2-3; 11 bases agree with TRBD2. This CDR3 has 15 amino acids. The junction had 6 bases not matched to a gene; V was cut back by 2 bases and J by 5 bases. Per the germline V gene, CDR1 is DFQATT and CDR2 is SNEGSKA (reference sequence). The CDR3 DNA follows: TGCAGTGCTAGATCGACTAGCGGGGAAAGAGATACGCAGTATTTT. Amino acid sequence: CSARSTSGERDTQYF.

This clonotype occurred a few times. J is TRBJ2-5 and V is TRBV12-3 or TRBV12-4; D perhaps matches TRBD1 (5 bases). CDR3 size: 14 residues. V was pared by 1 base and J by 0 bases, with 6 bases between. This CDR3 is CASSLEGHQETQYF. In nucleotides, the CDR3 is TGTGCCAGCAGTTTAGAGGGGCACCAAGAGACCCAGTACTTC.

At least ten counts were recorded for this clonotype. CDR3 coding DNA: TGTGCCAGCAGCTTTGTACTAGCGGGGGGGCCTGAGCAGTTCTTC. Protein sequence: CASSFVLAGGPEQFF. The chain uses TRBV7-2 and TRBJ2-1, with 13 positions matching TRBD2. V lost 3 bases and J lost 9; bases outside the gene matches: 5. CDR3 length equals 15 residues. The V gene's germline CDR1 is SGHTA and CDR2 FQGNSA.

The rearrangement joins TRBV28 to TRBJ2-7, with a possible D match to TRBD1 (6 bases). Germline CDR1 is MDHEN and CDR2 is SYDVKM. The CDR3 contains 15 residues. Deletions cut 8 bases from V and 3 bases from J, with 20 bases between. For the CDR3, the DNA is TGTGCCAGCCAGGGACGGAGGAGCAGGGGCTACGAGCAGTACTTC. This translates into CASQGRRSRGYEQYF.

This chain connects TRBV7-9 to TRBJ2-7; TRBD1 agrees at 8 bases. CDR1 and CDR2 from the germline V gene are SEHNR and FQNEAQ (reference sequence). The CDR3 is made up of 15 amino acids. The junction had 6 bases not matched to a gene; V was cut back by 3 bases and J by 2 bases. The CDR3 spells CASSFGDRPTYEQYF. The CDR3 DNA reads as TGTGCCAGCAGCTTCGGGGACAGGCCAACCTACGAGCAGTACTTC.

Only a few counts were recorded for this clonotype. CDR3 in amino acids: CASSGVGEQYF. In nucleotides, the CDR3 is TGTGCCAGCAGTGGGGTCGGCGAGCAGTACTTC. This chain uses TRBV12-3 or TRBV12-4 with TRBJ2-7; no clear D gene. The CDR3 has 11 residues. V lost 5 bases, J lost 6 bases, and 8 bases lay in between.

This clonotype has a handful of counts. This chain uses TRBV7-3 with TRBJ2-1, with D hard to call. The CDR3 consists of 12 residues. The V and J ends lost 7 bases and 5 bases respectively, with 9 bases between them. The germline V gene encodes CDR1 SGHTA and CDR2 FQGTGA. The DNA for the CDR3 is TGTGCCAGCACGGATGGACACAATGAGCAGTTCTTC. It yields the protein CASTDGHNEQFF.

The chain has TRBV7-6 and TRBJ2-7; tentative D call: TRBD1 (5 bases). This CDR3 spans 15 amino acids. V shed 1 base and J shed 4 bases, with 14 bases lying between them. Germline CDR1 and CDR2: SGHVS and FNYEAQ. The CDR3 protein is CASSLEGRAGYEQYF. In DNA, the CDR3 is TGTGCCAGCAGCTTAGAAGGCAGGGCCGGGTACGAGCAGTACTTC.

This chain uses TRBV10-3 with TRBJ2-2; 11 bases align to TRBD1. The ends lost 6 bases at V and 5 bases at J; junction bases unmatched: 5. CDR1 ENHRY and CDR2 SYGVKD come from the germline V gene. There are 15 residues in the CDR3. The CDR3 reads CAISGQGAWTGELFF. For the CDR3, the DNA is TGTGCCATCAGCGGACAGGGGGCTTGGACCGGGGAGCTGTTTTTT.

V usage is TRBV20-1 and J usage is TRBJ2-7; D unclear. The germline V gene has CDR1 DFQATT and CDR2 SNEGSKA (reference sequence). Trimming left V 2 bases short and J 6 bases short, with 8 bases between. CDR3 length: 11 amino acids. The CDR3 is CSARQVTEQYF. In DNA, the CDR3 is TGCAGTGCTAGACAGGTTACCGAGCAGTACTTC.

This clonotype has at least ten counts. The chain couples TRBV29-1 to TRBJ2-7, with D unresolved. V gave up 5 bases and J gave up 3 bases, with 14 bases separating them. Germline V gene lookup returns CDR1 SQVTM and CDR2 ANQGSEA. This CDR3 spans 13 amino acids. CDR3 nucleotides: TGCAGCGTTATGCTCCTGGGGTACTACGAGCAGTACTTC. As protein: CSVMLLGYYEQYF.

CDR3: CASGIGTGFSEQYF. The CDR3 DNA reads TGTGCCAGCGGAATCGGGACAGGGTTTAGCGAGCAGTACTTC. The gene calls are TRBV6-1 and TRBJ2-7, with 9 bases matching TRBD1. The CDR3 is 14 amino acids. V gave up 8 bases and J gave up 6 bases; unmatched junction bases: 11. Per germline, CDR1 MNHNS and CDR2 SASEGT.

The J gene is TRBJ2-1, the V gene TRBV20-1; no clear D. The germline gives CDR1 DFQATT, CDR2 SNEGSKA (reference sequence). Trimming left V 0 bases short and J 12 bases short, with 12 bases between. CDR3 size: 12 residues. For the CDR3, the DNA is TGCAGTGCTAGAGACCCACGGGCCCCGCAGTTCTTC. Translation gives CSARDPRAPQFF.

This clonotype was seen a few times. The chain links TRBV20-1 to TRBJ2-7; 9 bases map to TRBD2. Per the germline V gene, CDR1 is DFQATT and CDR2 is SNEGSKA (reference sequence). CDR3 size: 15 residues. J lost 6 bases, V lost 0 bases, and 9 bases had no gene match. This CDR3 reads CSARDPPSGRIEQYF. DNA for the CDR3: TGCAGTGCTAGAGATCCCCCCAGCGGGAGGATCGAGCAGTACTTC.

This clonotype showed up just a few times. The J gene is TRBJ2-1, the V gene TRBV12-3 or TRBV12-4, with D possibly being TRBD1 (6 bases). V was cut by 0 bases and J by 4 bases, with 13 bases left in between. This CDR3 is 16 amino acids long. The CDR3 reads CASSLAGLGHYNEQFF. The CDR3 DNA reads TGTGCCAGCAGTTTAGCAGGACTGGGACATTACAATGAGCAGTTCTTC.

The V and J genes are TRBV4-2 and TRBJ2-3; D gene uncertain. Germline V CDR1 and CDR2: LGHNA, YNFKEQ. CDR3 length equals 18 residues. Trimming took 1 base from V and 0 from J, leaving 17 bases between them. The CDR3, as DNA: TGTGCCAGCAGCCAAGTCGATGTGCCACCAAGAAGCACAGATACGCAGTATTTT. This encodes CASSQVDVPPRSTDTQYF.

This clonotype was counted a few times. The CDR3 DNA sequence: TGTGCCAGCAGTCCCCTGACAGGAGGATACGTCAATGAGCAGTTCTTC. Amino acid sequence: CASSPLTGGYVNEQFF. This rearrangement joins TRBV27 to TRBJ2-1, with D possibly matching TRBD1 (6 bases). V was pared by 5 bases and J by 6 bases, with 20 bases between. CDR1 is MNHEY, CDR2 SMNVEV, per germline (reference sequence). This CDR3 has 16 amino acids.

This rearrangement joins TRBV11-2 to TRBJ2-7; 7 bases fit TRBD1. The germline gives CDR1 SGHAT, CDR2 FQNNGV. The CDR3 contains 14 residues. V was clipped by 4 bases and J by 3 bases; unmatched bases: 6. Written as DNA, the CDR3 is TGTGCCAGCAGCTCCGGGGACAGTGACTACGAGCAGTACTTC. Translation gives CASSSGDSDYEQYF.